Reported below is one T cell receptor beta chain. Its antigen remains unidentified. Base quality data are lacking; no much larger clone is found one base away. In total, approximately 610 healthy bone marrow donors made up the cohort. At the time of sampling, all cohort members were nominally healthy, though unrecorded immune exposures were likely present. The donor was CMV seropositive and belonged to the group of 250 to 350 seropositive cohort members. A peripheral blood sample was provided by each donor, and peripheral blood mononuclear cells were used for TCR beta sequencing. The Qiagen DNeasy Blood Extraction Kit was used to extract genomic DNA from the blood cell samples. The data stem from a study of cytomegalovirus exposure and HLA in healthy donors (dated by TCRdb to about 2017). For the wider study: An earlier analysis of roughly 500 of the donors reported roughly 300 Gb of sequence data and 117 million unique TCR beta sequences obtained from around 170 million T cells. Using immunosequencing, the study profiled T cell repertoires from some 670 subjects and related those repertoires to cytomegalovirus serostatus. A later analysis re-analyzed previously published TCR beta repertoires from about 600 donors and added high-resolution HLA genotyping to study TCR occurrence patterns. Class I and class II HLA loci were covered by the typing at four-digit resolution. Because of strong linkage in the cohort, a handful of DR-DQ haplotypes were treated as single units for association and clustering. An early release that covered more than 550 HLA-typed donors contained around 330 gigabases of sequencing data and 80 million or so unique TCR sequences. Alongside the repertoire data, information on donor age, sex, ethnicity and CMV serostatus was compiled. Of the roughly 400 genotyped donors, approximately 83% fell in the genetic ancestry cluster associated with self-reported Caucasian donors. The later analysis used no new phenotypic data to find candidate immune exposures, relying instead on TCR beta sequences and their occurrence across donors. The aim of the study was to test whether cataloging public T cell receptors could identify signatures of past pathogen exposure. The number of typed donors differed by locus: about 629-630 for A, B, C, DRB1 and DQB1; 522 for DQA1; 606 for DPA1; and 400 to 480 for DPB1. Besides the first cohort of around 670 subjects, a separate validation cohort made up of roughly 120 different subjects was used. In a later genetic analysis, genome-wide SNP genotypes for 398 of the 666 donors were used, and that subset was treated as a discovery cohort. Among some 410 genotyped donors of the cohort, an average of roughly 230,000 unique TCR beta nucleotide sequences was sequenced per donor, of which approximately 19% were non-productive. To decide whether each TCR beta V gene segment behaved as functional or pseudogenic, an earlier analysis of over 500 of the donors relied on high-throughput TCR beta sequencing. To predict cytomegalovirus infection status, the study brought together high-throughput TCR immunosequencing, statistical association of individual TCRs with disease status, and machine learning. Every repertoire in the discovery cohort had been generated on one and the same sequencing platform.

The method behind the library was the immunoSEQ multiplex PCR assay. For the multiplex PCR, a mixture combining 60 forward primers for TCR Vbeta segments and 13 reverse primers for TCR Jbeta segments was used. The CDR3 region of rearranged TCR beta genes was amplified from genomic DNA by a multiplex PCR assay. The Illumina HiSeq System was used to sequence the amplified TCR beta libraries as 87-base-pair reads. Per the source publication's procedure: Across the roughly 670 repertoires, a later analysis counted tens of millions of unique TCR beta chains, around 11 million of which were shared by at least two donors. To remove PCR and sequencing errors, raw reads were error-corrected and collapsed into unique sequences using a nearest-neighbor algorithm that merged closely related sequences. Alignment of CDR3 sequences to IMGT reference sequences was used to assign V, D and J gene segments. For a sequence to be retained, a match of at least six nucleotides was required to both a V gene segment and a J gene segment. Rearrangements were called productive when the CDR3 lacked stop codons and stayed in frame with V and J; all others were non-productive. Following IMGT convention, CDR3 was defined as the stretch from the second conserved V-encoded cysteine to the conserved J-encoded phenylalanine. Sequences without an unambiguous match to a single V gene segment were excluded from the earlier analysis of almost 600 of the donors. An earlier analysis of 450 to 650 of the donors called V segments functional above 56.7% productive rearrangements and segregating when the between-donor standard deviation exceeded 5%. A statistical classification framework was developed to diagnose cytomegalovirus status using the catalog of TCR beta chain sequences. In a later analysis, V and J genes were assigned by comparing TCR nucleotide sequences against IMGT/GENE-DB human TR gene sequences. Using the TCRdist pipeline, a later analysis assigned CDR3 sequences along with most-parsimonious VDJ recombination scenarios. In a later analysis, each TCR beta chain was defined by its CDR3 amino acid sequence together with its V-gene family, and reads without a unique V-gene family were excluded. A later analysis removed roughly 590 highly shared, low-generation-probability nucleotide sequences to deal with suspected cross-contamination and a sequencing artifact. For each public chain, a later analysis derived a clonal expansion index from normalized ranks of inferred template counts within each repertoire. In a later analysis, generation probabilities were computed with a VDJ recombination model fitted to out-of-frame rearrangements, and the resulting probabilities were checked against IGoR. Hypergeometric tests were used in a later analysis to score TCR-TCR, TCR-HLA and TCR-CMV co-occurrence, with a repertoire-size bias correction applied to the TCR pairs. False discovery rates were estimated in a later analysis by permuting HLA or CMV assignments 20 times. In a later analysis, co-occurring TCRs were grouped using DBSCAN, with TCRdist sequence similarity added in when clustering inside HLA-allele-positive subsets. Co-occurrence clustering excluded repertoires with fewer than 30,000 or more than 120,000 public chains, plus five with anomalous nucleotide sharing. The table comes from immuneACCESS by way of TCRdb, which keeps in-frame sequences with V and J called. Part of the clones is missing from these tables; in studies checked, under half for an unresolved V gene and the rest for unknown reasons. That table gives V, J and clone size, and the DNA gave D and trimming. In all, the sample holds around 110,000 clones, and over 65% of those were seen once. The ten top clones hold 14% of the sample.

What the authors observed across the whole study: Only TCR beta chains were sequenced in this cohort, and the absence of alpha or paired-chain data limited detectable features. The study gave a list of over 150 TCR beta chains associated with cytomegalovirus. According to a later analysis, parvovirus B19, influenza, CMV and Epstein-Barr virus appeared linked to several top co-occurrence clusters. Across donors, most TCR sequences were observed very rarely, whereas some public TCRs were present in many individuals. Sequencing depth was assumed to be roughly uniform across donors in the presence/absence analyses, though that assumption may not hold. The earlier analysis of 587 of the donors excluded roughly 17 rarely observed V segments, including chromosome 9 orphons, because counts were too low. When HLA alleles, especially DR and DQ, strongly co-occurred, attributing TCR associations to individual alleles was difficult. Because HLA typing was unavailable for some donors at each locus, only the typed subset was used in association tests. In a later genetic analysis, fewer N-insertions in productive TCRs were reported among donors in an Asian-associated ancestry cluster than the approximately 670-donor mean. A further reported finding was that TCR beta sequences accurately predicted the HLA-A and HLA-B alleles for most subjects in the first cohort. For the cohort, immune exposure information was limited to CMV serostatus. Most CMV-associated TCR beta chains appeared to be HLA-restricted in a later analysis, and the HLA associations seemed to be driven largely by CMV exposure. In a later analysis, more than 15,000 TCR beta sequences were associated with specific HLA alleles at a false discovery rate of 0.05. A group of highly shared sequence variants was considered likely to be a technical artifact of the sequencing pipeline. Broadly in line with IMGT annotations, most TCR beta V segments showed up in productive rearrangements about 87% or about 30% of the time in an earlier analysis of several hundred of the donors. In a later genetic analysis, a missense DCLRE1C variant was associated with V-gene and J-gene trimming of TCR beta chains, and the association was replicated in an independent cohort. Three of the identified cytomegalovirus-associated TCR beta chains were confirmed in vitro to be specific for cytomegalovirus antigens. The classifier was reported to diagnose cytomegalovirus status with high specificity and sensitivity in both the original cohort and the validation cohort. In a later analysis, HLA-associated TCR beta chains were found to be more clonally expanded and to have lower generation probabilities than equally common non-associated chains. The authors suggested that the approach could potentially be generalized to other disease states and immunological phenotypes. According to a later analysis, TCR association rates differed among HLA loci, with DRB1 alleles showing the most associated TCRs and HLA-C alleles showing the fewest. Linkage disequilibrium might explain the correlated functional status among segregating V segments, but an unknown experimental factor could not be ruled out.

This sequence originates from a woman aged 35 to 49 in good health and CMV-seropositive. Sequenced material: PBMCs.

This receptor carries the CDR3 CASSGWTGYEQYF. The DNA sequence follows: TGTGCCAGCAGTGGGTGGACAGGGTACGAGCAGTACTTC. The V and J segments used are TRBV2 and TRBJ2-7, and 8 junction bases match TRBD1. The CDR3 covers 13 residues, taking in both the cysteine and the phenylalanine. Only the CDR3 region is kept as DNA, spanning 39 bases read in frame from base 1. CDR1 and CDR2 were assigned from the germline V gene as SNHLY and FYNNEI. Clipping removes 4 bases from V and 4 bases from J, with 3 as the unmatched junction base count.